This entry describes one TCR beta chain. No cognate antigen has been identified for it. Qualities for individual bases were not recorded, and no much larger clone is one base off. The listed sequencing device is Illumina NovaSeq 6000. cDNA libraries for TCRalpha and TCRbeta were prepared by 5'RACE using constant-segment primers, with sample barcodes and unique molecular identifiers added. RNA was extracted from every sample with Trizol reagent. The libraries were amplified in two PCR steps, and the second step added a second sample barcode and Illumina TruSeq adapters. Sequencing of libraries was performed on an Illumina NovaSeq with 2 x 150 bp paired-end reads. Per the source publication's procedure: With migec v1.2.7, reads were demultiplexed and then collapsed into UMI-guided consensus sequences. Using mixcr v2.1.11, UMI consensuses were aligned to TRA and TRB V and J templates and then assembled into clonotypes. A clonotype was counted as expanded or contracted only when both edgeR and NoisET called the clonotype significant, with the noise models trained on biological replicates. For edgeR calls, the cutoffs were a false discovery rate-adjusted p below 0.01 and a log2 fold-change threshold of 1. As an exploratory analysis of dynamics, PCA with hierarchical clustering was applied to max-normalized trajectories of the 1000 most abundant clonotypes. Separately sequenced CD4+ and CD8+ repertoires were used to assign the CD4 or CD8 phenotype of responding clones. The public reads were reanalyzed by TCRdb: fastp trimming at Q25, MiXCR alignment, in-frame beta chains only. Merged by CDR3 protein, the rows form single entries marked with the most common genes and DNA. It is TCRdb's table, rather than the study itself, that gives the V and J calls and clone size. The sample table contains approximately 150,000 distinct CDR3 sequences; only one count was recorded for more than 14% of them. The biggest ten clones account for approximately 14% of the sample.

The data derive from a study of T-cell memory formation after mild COVID-19 (dated by TCRdb to 2020 to 2023). Regarding the complete study: Most TCR sequence clusters were specific to one of the two donors. Longitudinal TCRalpha and TCRbeta repertoire sequencing tracked T-cell clones expanding and contracting after mild COVID-19 in two donors. Two young, previously healthy adult volunteers made up the cohort, one male and one female.

Looking up the germline V gene (reference sequence) yields CDR1 DFQATT and CDR2 SNEGSKA. The germline V end is reduced by 6 bases and the J end by 2 bases; junction bases left unmatched: 2. The CDR3 numbers 13 residues from cysteine through phenylalanine. CDR3 DNA is the only sequence kept; it has 39 bases, read in frame from the first base. The full study reports these points: The study covered only two mild cases, and larger cohorts including severe cases with pre-infection samples were considered necessary. Contracting CD4+ clones were found mainly in CM and EM memory subsets, while CD8+ clones were enriched in EMRA. Clones contracting from day 15 to 85 had balanced CD4/CD8 phenotypes, while a second wave expanding from day 15 to 37 was biased towards CD4+. Some responding clones were detected in pre-infection memory, which suggested that pre-existing cross-reactive memory T cells had joined the SARS-CoV-2 response. The second-wave clones that peaked on day 37 were not confirmed to be SARS-CoV-2 specific.

Ficoll-Paque density gradient centrifugation was used to isolate PBMCs. Sequenced material: PBMCs or a T cell subset sorted from them (not recorded which). The sequence was obtained from an adult woman who had mild COVID-19 (a few samples of this study predate the infection). The sample titles of this study are shuffled in the database, so cell type and time point are left out; the donor was told from shared clones. The chain is assembled from TRBV20-1 and TRBJ2-2; TRBD2 fits 8 bases in the junction. The nucleotide sequence reads TGCAGTGCCCGGGGGGGAAACACCGGGGAGCTGTTTTTT. Its translation reads: CSARGGNTGELFF.